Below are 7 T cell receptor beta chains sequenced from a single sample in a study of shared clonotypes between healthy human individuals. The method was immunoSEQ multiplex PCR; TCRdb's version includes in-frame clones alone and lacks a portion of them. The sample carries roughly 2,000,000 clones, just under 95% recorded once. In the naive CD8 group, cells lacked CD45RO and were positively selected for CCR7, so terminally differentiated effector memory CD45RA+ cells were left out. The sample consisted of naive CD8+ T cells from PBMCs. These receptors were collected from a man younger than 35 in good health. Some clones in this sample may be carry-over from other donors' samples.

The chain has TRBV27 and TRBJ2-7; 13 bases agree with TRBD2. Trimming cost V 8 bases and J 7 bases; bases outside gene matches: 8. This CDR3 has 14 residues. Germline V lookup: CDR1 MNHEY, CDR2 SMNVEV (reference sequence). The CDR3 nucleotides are TGTGCCAGCGGGGGACTAGCGGGGCTCGGGGAGCAGTACTTC. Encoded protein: CASGGLAGLGEQYF.

As DNA, the CDR3 is TGTGCCAGCATCAGTAGCGGATACTACGAGCAGTACTTC. Protein product: CASISSGYYEQYF. The gene calls are TRBV2 and TRBJ2-7; tentatively, D is TRBD2 (6 bases). The germline V gene has CDR1 SNHLY and CDR2 FYNNEI. The length of the CDR3 is 13 residues. Deletions cut 7 bases from V and 3 bases from J, with 13 bases between.

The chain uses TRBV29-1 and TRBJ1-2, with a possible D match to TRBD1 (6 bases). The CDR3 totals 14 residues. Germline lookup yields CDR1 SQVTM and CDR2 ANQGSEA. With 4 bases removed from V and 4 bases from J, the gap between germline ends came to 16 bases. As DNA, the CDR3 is TGCAGCGTTGTAATGGCGGGGGGCTCCTATGGCTACACCTTC. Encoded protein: CSVVMAGGSYGYTF.

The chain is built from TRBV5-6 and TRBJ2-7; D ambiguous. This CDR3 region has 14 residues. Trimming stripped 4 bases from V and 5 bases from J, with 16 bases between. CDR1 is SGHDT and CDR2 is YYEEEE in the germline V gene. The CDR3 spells CASSPRLLHHEQYF. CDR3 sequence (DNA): TGTGCCAGCAGCCCCCGGCTGTTGCACCACGAGCAGTACTTC.

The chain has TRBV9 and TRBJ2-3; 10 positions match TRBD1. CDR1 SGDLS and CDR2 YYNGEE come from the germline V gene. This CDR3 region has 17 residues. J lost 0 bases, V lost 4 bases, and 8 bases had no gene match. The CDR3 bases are TGTGCCAGCAGCCCCAGAGGGACAGGGGCTAGCACAGATACGCAGTATTTT. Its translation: CASSPRGTGASTDTQYF. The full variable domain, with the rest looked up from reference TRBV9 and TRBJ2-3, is DSGVTQTPKHLITATGQRVTLRCSPRSGDLSVYWYQQSLDQGLQFLIQYYNGEERAKGNILERFSAQQFPDLHSELNLSSLELGDSALYFCASSPRGTGASTDTQYFGPGTRLTVL.

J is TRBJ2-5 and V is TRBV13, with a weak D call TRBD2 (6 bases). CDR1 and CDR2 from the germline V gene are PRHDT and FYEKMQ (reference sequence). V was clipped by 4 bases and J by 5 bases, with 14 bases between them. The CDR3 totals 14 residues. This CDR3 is CASSSRRERETQYF. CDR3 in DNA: TGTGCCAGCAGCTCACGTCGGGAGCGGGAGACCCAGTACTTC.

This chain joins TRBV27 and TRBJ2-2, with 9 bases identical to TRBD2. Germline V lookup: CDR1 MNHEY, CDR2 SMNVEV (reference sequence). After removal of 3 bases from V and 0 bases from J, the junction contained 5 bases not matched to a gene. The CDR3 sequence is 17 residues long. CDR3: CASSFHGLATNTGELFF. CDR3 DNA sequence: TGTGCCAGCAGTTTTCACGGACTAGCGACGAACACCGGGGAGCTGTTTTTT.